This T cell receptor (beta chain) was identified during a study of blood T cell repertoires in COVID-19. Background on the study: Nucleic acid was either cDNA or gDNA, and it came from T cells, B-cell-depleted T cells, or PBMCs.

TCRdb keeps only in-frame clones here, not all; method: immunoSEQ multiplex PCR. Here the sample spans roughly 41,000 clones, about 83% being singletons. V lost 5 bases and J lost 6, with 17 bases in between. CDR1 and CDR2 (germline): SGHNT, YENEEA. CDR3 length: 16 amino acids. The sample consisted of peripheral blood. The chain is built from TRBV11-3 and TRBJ1-6, with D possibly TRBD1 on 6 matching bases. The source is a woman over 75 with acute or convalescent COVID-19. The CDR3, as DNA: TGTGCCAGCAGCCTTATCCACAGGGAGCCTAATTCACCCCTCCACTTT. Amino acid sequence: CASSLIHREPNSPLHF.